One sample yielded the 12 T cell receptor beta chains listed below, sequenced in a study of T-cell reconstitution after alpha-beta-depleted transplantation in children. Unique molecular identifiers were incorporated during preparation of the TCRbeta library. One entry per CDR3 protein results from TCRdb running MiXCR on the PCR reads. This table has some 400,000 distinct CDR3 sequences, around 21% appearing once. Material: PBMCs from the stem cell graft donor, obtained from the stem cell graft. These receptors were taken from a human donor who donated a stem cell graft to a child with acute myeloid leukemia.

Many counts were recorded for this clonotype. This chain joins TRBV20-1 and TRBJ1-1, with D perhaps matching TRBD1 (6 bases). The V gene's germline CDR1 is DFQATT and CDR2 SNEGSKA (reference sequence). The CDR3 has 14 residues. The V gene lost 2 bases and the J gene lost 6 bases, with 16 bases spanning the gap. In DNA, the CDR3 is TGCAGTGCTAGAAAAGCTACAGGGCAGCCTGAAGCTTTCTTT. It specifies CSARKATGQPEAFF.

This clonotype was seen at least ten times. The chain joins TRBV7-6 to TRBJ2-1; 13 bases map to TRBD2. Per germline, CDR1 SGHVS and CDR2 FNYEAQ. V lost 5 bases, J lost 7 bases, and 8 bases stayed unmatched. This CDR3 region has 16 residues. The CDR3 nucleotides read TGTGCCAGCAGCCCCCGGACTAGCGGGAGTTGGAATGAGCAGTTCTTC. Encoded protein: CASSPRTSGSWNEQFF.

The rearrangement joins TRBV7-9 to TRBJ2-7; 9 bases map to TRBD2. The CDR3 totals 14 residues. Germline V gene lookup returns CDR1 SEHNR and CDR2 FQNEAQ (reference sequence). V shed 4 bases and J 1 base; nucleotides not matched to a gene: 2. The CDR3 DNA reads TGTGCCAGCAGCTCTAGCGGGGTTTCCTACGAGCAGTACTTC. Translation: CASSSSGVSYEQYF.

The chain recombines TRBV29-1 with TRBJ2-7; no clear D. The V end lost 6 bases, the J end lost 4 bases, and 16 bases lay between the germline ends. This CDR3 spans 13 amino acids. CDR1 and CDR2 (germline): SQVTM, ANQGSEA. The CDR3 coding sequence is TGCAGCGTAACACCGGGCCTCGCTTACGAGCAGTACTTC. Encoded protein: CSVTPGLAYEQYF.

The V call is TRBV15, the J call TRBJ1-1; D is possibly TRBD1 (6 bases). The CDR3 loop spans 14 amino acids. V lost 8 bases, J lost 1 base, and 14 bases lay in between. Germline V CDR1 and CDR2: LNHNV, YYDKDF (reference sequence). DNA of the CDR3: TGTGCCACCGGCATCGGGGGCCCGAACACTGAAGCTTTCTTT. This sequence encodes CATGIGGPNTEAFF.

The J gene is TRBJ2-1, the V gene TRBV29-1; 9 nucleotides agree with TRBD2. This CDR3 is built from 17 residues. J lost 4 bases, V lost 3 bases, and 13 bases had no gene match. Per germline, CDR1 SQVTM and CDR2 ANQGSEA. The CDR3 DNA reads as TGCAGCGTTGATGGGACTAGCCGGGCCTCGGGTTACAATGAGCAGTTCTTC. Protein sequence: CSVDGTSRASGYNEQFF.

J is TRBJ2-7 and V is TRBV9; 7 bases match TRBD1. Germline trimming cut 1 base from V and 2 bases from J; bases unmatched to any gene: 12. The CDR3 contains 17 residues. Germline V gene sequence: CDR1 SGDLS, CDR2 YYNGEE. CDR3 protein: CASSVTPTGTAAYEQYF. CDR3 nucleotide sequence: TGTGCCAGCAGCGTAACACCCACCGGGACAGCAGCCTACGAGCAGTACTTC. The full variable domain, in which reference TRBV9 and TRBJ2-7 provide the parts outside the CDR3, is DSGVTQTPKHLITATGQRVTLRCSPRSGDLSVYWYQQSLDQGLQFLIQYYNGEERAKGNILERFSAQQFPDLHSELNLSSLELGDSALYFCASSVTPTGTAAYEQYFGPGTRLTVT.

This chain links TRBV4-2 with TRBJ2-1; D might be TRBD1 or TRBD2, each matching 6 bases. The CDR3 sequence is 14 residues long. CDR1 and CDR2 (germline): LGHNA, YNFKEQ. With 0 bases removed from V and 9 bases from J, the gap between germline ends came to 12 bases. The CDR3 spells CASSQERRDIEQFF. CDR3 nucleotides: TGTGCCAGCAGCCAAGAGCGGCGGGACATTGAGCAGTTCTTC.

The CDR3 loop is CASSGTLSTDTQYF. The CDR3 DNA reads as TGTGCCAGCAGTGGGACCCTGAGCACAGATACGCAGTATTTT. This chain links TRBV25-1 with TRBJ2-3; D remains unclear. There are 14 residues in the CDR3. Germline CDR1 reads MGHDK; CDR2 reads SYGVNS. V lost 4 bases and J 0 bases, leaving 8 bases between the germline ends.

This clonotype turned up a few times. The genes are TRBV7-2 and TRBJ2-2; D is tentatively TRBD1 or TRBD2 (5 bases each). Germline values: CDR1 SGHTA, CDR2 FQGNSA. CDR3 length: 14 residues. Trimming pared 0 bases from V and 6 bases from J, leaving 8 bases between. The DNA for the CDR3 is TGTGCCAGCAGCTTAGCGGGACGTCCCGGGGAGCTGTTTTTT. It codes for CASSLAGRPGELFF. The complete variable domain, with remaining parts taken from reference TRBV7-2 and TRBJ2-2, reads GAGVSQSPSNKVTEKGKDVELRCDPISGHTALYWYRQSLGQGLEFLIYFQGNSAPDKSGLPSDRFSAERTGGSVSTLTIQRTQQEDSAVYLCASSLAGRPGELFFGEGSRLTVL.

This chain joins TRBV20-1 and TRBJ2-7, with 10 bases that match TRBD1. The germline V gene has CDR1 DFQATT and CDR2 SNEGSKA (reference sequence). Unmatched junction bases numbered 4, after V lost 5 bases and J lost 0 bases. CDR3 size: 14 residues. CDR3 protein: CSAGDRGASYEQYF. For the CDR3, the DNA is TGCAGTGCTGGGGACAGGGGCGCCTCCTACGAGCAGTACTTC.

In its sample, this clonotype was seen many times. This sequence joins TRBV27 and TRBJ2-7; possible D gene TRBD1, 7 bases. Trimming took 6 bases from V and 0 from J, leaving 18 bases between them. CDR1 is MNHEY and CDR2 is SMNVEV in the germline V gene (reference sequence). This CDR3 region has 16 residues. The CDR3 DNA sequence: TGTGCCAGCAGGGCGGGACAGTTAAACGGCTCCTACGAGCAGTACTTC. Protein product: CASRAGQLNGSYEQYF.